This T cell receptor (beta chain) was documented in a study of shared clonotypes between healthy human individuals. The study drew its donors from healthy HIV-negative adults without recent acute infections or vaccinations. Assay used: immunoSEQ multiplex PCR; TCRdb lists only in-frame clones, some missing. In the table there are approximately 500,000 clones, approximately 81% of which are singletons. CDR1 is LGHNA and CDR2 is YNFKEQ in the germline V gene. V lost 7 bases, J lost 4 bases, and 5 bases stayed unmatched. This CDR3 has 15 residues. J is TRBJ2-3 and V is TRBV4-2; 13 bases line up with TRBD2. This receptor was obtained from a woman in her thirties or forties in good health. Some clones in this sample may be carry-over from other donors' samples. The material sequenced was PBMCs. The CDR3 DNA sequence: TGTGCCAGCAACCAGGGACTAGCGGGACCAGATACGCAGTATTTT. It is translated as CASNQGLAGPDTQYF.